This T cell receptor (beta chain) appears in the sequencing data of a study of T cell repertoires in cytomegalovirus infection. As for the study in general: HLA-C-restricted CMV epitopes, recently identified, and well-studied HLA-B-restricted ones were used by the study. Through public TCR beta signatures, both CMV infection and matching HLA type were indicated. Study conclusions and caveats: HLA-C-restricted, CMV-specific TCR beta clonotypes were dominant ex vivo.

TCRdb redid the calling of the reads with MiXCR, one entry per CDR3 protein. Of around 540,000 distinct CDR3 sequences in the sample, roughly 34% are singletons; the top ten hold 17%. In the case of this clonotype: Antigen specificity is unknown.

The V segment lost 8 bases and the J segment 0 bases; nucleotides outside the gene matches: 7. The CDR3 totals 15 residues. Germline V gives CDR1 MNHNY, CDR2 SVGAGI (reference sequence). This TCR derives from a human donor in good health (CMV status not recorded). Some clones in this sample may be carry-over from other donors' samples. The chain uses TRBV6-6 and TRBJ2-1; 7 bases agree with TRBD1. Sequenced here: cultured PBMCs, sampled from culture after CMV antigen stimulation. As DNA, the CDR3 is TGTGCCAGCCTAAAAGGGGACAGCTCCTACAATGAGCAGTTCTTC. It yields the protein CASLKGDSSYNEQFF.